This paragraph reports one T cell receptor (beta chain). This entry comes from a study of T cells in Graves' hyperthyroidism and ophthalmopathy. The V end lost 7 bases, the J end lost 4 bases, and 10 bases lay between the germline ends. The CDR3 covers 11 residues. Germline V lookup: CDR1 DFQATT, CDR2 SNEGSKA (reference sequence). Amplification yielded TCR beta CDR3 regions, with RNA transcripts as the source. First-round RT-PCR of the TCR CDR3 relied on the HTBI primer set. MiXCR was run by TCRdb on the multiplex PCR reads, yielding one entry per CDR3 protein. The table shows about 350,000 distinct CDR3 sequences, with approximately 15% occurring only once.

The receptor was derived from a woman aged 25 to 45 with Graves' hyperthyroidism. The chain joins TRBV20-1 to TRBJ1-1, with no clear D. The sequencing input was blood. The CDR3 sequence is CSVLHVTEAFF. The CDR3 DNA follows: TGCAGTGTCCTACACGTCACTGAAGCTTTCTTT.